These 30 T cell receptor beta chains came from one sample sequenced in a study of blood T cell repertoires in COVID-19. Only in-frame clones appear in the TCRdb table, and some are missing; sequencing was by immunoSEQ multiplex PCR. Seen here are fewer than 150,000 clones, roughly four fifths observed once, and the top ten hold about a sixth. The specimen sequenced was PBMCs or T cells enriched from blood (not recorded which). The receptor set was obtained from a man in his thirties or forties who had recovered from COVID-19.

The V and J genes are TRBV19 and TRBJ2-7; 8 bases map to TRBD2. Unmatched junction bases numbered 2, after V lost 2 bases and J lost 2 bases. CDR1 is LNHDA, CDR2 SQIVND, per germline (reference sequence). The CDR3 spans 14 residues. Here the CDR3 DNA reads TGTGCCAGTAGTATATTAGCGGGAACCTACGAGCAGTACTTC. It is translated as CASSILAGTYEQYF.

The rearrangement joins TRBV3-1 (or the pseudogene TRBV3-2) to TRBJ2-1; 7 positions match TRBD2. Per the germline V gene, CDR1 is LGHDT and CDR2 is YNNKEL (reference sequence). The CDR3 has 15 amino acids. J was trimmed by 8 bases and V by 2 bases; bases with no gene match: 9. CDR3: CASSQFAGVLDEQFF. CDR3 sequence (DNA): TGTGCCAGCAGCCAATTCGCGGGAGTCCTTGATGAGCAGTTCTTC.

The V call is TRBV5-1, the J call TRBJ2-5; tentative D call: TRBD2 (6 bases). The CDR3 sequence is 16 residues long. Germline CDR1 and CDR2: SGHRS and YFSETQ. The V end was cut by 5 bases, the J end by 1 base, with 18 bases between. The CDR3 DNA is TGCGCCAGCAGACCGCCCCCTCTCGGGAGCCAAGAGACCCAGTACTTC. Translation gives CASRPPPLGSQETQYF.

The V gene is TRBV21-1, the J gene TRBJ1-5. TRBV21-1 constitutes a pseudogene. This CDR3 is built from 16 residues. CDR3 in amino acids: CASSSRREQQYQPQHF. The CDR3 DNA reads TGTGCCAGCAGCTCCCGGCGGGAACAACAGTATCAGCCCCAGCATTTT.

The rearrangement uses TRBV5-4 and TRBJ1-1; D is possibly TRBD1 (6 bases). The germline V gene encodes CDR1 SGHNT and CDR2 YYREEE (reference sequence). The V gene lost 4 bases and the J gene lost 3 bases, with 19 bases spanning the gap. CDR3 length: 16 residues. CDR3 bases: TGTGCCAGCAGCCCCGGGTCGGGGGGGCGGCACACTGAAGCTTTCTTT. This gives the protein CASSPGSGGRHTEAFF.

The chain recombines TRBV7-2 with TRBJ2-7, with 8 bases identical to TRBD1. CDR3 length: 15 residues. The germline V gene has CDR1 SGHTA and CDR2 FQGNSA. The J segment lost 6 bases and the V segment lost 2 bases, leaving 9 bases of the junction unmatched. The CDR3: CASSLRGQGDAEQYV. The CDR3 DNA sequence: TGTGCCAGCAGCTTAAGAGGACAGGGTGATGCCGAGCAGTACGTC.

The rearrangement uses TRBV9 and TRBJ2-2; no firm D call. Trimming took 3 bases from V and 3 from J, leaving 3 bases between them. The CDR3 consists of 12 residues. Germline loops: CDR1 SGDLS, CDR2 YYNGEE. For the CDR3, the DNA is TGTGCCAGCAGCGCGTACACCGGGGAGCTGTTTTTT. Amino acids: CASSAYTGELFF.

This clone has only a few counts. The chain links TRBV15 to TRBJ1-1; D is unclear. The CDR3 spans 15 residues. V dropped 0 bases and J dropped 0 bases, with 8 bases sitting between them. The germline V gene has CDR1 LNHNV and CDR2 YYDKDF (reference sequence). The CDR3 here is CATSRDDSMNTEAFF. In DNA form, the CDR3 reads TGTGCCACCAGCAGAGACGACTCCATGAACACTGAAGCTTTCTTT.

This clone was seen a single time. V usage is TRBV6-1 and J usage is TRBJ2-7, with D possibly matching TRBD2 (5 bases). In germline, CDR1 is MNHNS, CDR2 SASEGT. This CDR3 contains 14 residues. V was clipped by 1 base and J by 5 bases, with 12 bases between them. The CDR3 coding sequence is TGTGCCAGCAGTGAAGGGCCCGCGGGTGACGAGCAGTACGTC. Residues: CASSEGPAGDEQYV.

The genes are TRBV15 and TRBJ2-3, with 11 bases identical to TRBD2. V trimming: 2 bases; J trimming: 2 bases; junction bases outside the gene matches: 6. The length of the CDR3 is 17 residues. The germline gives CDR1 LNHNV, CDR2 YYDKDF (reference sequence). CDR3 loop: CATSRTWTSGYTDTQYF. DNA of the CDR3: TGTGCCACCAGCAGAACCTGGACTAGCGGGTACACAGATACGCAGTATTTT.

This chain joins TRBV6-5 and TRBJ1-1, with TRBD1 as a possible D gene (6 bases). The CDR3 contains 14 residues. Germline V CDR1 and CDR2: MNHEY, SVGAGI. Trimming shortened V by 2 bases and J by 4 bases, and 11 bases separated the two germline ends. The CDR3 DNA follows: TGTGCCAGCAGTTACCAGGGGCGGATCACTGAAGCTTTCTTT. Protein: CASSYQGRITEAFF.

The CDR3, as DNA: TGTGCCAGCAGCTTGAGGGAATCGGGGTATGAAGCTTTCTTT. Translated: CASSLRESGYEAFF. The chain has TRBV7-9 and TRBJ1-1; D is unclear. V lost 3 bases to trimming and J lost 7 bases, with 15 bases between them. The germline CDR1 and CDR2 sequences are SEHNR and FQNEAQ (reference sequence). The CDR3 spans 14 residues.

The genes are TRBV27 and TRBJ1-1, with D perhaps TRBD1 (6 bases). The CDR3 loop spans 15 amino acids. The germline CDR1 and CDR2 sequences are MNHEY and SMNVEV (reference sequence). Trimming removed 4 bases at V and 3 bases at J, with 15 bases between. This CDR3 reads CASSSLSGVYTEAFF. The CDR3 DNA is TGTGCCAGCAGTTCCCTATCAGGGGTTTACACTGAAGCTTTCTTT.

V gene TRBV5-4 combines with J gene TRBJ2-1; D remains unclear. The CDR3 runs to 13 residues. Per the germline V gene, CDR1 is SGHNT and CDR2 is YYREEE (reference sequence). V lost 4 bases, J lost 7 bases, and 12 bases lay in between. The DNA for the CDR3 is TGTGCCAGCAGCCTCAGAACCCAGAATGAGCAGTTCTTC. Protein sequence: CASSLRTQNEQFF.

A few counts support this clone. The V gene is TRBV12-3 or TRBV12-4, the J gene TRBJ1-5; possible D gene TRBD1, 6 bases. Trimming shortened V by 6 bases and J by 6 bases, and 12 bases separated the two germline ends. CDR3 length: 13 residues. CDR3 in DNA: TGTGCCAGCAGGCTACAGGGTTCTCAGCCCCAGCATTTT. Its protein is CASRLQGSQPQHF.

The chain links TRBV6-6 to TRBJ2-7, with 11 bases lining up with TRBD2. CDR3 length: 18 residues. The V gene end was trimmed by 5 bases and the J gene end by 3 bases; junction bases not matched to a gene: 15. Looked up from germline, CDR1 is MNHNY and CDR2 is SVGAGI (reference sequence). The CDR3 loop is CASSPLQSLAGGLYEQYF. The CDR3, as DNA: TGTGCCAGCAGTCCTCTCCAAAGTCTAGCGGGGGGTCTCTACGAGCAGTACTTC.

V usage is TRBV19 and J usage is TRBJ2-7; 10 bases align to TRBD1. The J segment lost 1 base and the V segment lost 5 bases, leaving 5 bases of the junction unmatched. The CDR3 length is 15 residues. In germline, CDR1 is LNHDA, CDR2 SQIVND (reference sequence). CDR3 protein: CASSPGQGPSYEQYF. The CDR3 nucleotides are TGTGCCAGTAGTCCGGGACAGGGGCCTTCCTACGAGCAGTACTTC.

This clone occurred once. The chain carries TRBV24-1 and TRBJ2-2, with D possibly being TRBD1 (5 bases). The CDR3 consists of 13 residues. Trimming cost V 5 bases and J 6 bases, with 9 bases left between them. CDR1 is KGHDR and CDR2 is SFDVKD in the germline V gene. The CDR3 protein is CATSGRGSGELFF. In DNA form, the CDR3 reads TGTGCCACCAGTGGAAGGGGTTCCGGGGAGCTGTTTTTT.

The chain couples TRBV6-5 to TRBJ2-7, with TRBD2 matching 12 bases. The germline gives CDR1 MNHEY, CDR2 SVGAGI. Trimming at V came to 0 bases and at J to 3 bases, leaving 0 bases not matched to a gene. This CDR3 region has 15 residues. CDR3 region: CASSYSTSGSYEQYF. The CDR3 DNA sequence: TGTGCCAGCAGTTACTCGACTAGCGGGAGCTACGAGCAGTACTTC.

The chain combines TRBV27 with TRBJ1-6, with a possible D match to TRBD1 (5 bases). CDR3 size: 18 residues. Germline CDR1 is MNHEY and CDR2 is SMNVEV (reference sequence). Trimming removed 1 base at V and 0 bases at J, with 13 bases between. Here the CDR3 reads CASSLLRQMSSYNSPLHF. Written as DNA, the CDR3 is TGTGCCAGCAGTTTATTGAGACAGATGAGCTCCTATAATTCACCCCTCCACTTT.

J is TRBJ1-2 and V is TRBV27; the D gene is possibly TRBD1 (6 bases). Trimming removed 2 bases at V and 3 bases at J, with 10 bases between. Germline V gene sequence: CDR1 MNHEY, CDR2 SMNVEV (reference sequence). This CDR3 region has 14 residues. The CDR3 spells CASSLMGQDYGYTF. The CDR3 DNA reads TGTGCCAGCAGTTTAATGGGACAAGACTATGGCTACACCTTC.

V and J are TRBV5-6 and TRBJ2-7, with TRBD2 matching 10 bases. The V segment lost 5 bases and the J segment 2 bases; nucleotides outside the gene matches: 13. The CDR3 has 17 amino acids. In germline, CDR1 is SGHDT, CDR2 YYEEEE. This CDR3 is CASSALALAGAPYEQYV. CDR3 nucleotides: TGTGCCAGCAGTGCCCTCGCGCTAGCGGGGGCACCCTACGAGCAGTACGTC.

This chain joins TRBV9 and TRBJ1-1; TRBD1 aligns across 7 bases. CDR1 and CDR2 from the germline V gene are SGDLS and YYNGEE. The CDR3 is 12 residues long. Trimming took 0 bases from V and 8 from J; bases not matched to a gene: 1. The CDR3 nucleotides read TGTGCCAGCAGCGTAGGGACAGGAGAAGCTTTCTTT. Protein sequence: CASSVGTGEAFF.

The CDR3 loop reads CASSLSFPPGGELFF. The CDR3 region has the DNA TGTGCCAGCAGTTTATCGTTCCCACCGGGGGGGGAACTGTTTTTT. The chain recombines TRBV27 with TRBJ1-4, with D possibly matching TRBD1 (5 bases). Trimming removed 0 bases from V and 12 bases from J, with 17 bases in between. Germline lookup yields CDR1 MNHEY and CDR2 SMNVEV (reference sequence). This CDR3 has 15 amino acids.

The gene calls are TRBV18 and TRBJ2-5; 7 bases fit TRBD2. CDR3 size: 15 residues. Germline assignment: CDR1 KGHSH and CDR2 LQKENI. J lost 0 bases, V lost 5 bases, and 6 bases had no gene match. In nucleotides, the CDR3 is TGTGCCAGCTCAACGGCGGGAGCCAACCAAGAGACCCAGTACTTC. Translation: CASSTAGANQETQYF.

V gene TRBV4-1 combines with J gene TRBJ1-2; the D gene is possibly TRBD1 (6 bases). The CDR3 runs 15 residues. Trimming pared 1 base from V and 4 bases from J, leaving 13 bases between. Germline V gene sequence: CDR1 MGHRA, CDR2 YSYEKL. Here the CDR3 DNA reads TGCGCCAGCAGCCAAGGATACGGGACATCCTATGGCTACACCTTC. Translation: CASSQGYGTSYGYTF.

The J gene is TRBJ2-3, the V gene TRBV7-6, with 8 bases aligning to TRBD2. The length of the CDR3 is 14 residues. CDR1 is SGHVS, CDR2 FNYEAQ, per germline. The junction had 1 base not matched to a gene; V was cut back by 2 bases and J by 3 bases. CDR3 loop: CASSLTGGTDTQYF. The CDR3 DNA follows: TGTGCCAGCAGCTTAACGGGAGGGACAGATACGCAGTATTTT.

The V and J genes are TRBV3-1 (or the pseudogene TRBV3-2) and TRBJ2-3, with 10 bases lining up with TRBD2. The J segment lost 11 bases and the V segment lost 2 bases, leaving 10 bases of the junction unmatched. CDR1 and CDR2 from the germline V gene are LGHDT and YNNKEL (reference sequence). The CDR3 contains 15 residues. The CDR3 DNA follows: TGTGCCAGCAGCCAAAGCGGGGGGGCCTCCAATGGGCAGTATTTT. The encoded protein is CASSQSGGASNGQYF.

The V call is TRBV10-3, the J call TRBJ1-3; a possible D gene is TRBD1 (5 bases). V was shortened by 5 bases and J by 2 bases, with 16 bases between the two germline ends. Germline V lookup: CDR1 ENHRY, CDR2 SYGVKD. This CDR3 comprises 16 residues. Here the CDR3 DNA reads TGTGCCATCAGTCTCAACCCCGGGACTGCTGGAAACACCATATATTTT. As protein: CAISLNPGTAGNTIYF.

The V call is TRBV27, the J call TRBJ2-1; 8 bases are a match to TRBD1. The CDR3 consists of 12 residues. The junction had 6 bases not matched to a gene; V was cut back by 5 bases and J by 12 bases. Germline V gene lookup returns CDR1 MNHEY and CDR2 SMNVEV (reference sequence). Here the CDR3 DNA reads TGTGCCAGCAGTGAACAGGGGGATCGGCAGTTCTTC. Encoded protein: CASSEQGDRQFF.